This T cell receptor (beta chain) was captured in a study of beta chain features in type 1 diabetes. Expressed TCRB transcripts were sequenced because the entire RNA isolate underwent reverse transcription. Sequenced naive, central memory and regulatory T cell samples produced an average of around 4 million reads. Generated by immunoSEQ multiplex PCR, the TCRdb table keeps only in-frame clones and is missing some. This sample carries about 400,000 clones, approximately 12% of them seen once, and the ten largest clones take about 0.01%. With regard to this clone: The antigen is unknown.

Overall study results and limits: In these data, an HLA type influence on TCRB rearrangement remained unresolved. Insertions were fewer and deletions more numerous at VDJ junctions in type 1 diabetes patients. Among patients with Type 1 diabetes, TCRB CDR3s were moderately but significantly shorter in every one of the four CD4+ subsets.

Germline V lookup: CDR1 KGHSH, CDR2 LQKENI. The CDR3 has 14 amino acids. V was cut by 7 bases and J by 1 base, with 13 bases left in between. The sequence was obtained from a woman aged 18 to 35 with type 1 diabetes. What was sequenced was naive CD4+ T cells from blood. The genes are TRBV18 and TRBJ1-1, with a tentative D call TRBD1 (6 bases). CDR3 residues: CASFSTGGNTEAFF. In DNA, the CDR3 is TGTGCCAGCTTTTCGACAGGTGGGAACACTGAAGCTTTCTTT. The variable domain in full, completed from reference TRBV18 and TRBJ1-1, reads NAGVMQNPRHLVRRRGQEARLRCSPMKGHSHVYWYRQLPEEGLKFMVYLQKENIIDESGMPKERFSAEFPKEGPSILRIQQVVRGDSAAYFCASFSTGGNTEAFFGQGTRLTVV.